The sequence of this T cell receptor beta chain was determined in a study of shared clonotypes between healthy human individuals. In the study overall: Plates per donor: three CD4 naive, three CD4 memory, two CD8 naive, one CD8 memory.

CDR1 SGHRS and CDR2 YFSETQ come from the germline V gene. V was pared by 3 bases and J by 5 bases, with 20 bases between. The CDR3 length is 16 residues. Memory CD4+ cells were the fraction left after CD45RA+ naive selection. Assay execution proceeded at the deep level. How the authors handled the data: Filtering differed since immunoSEQ provided only junctions, with no quality scores. TCRdb's table, derived via immunoSEQ multiplex PCR, lists solely in-frame clones and lacks some. V, J and clone size derive from that table, while D and trimming were established from the DNA sequence. The table shows approximately 1.1 million clones, with approximately 80% occurring only once.

The sequence derives from a man between 18 and 35 years old in good health. Some clones in this sample may be carry-over from other donors' samples. Sequenced sample: memory CD4+ T cells from PBMCs. Described subset: CD45RA-negative fraction. The V call is TRBV5-1, the J call TRBJ2-5; D is undetermined. The CDR3 loop reads CASSSVMSGSRETQYF. The CDR3 DNA follows: TGCGCCAGCAGCTCGGTAATGTCTGGGTCTCGGGAGACCCAGTACTTC.